The sequence of this T cell receptor beta chain was determined in a study of blood T cell repertoires in COVID-19. Whole-study context: PBMCs, B-cell-depleted T cells, or T cells were the source of the cDNA or gDNA that made up the material.

V shed 7 bases, J shed 2 bases, and the junction held 13 bases outside the gene matches. The germline V gene encodes CDR1 LNHDA and CDR2 SQIVND (reference sequence). The CDR3 is 16 amino acids. Original processing notes: Amplification from reference gene primers served as the basis for estimated nucleated cell counts. TCRdb's table, derived via immunoSEQ multiplex PCR, lists solely in-frame clones and lacks some. V, J and clone size reflect that table, while D and trimming were determined from the DNA. Counted here are about 240,000 clones, 80% to 90% occurring once; the ten biggest clones make up 3% to 4%.

The specimen was PBMCs or T cells enriched from blood (not recorded which). This receptor was identified in a woman between 40 and 55 years old who had been exposed to COVID-19. This chain connects TRBV19 to TRBJ2-7; TRBD1 agrees at 8 bases. The CDR3 spells CASTPPGQGLPYEQYF. Written as DNA, the CDR3 is TGTGCCAGTACCCCCCCAGGACAGGGTCTTCCCTACGAGCAGTACTTC.